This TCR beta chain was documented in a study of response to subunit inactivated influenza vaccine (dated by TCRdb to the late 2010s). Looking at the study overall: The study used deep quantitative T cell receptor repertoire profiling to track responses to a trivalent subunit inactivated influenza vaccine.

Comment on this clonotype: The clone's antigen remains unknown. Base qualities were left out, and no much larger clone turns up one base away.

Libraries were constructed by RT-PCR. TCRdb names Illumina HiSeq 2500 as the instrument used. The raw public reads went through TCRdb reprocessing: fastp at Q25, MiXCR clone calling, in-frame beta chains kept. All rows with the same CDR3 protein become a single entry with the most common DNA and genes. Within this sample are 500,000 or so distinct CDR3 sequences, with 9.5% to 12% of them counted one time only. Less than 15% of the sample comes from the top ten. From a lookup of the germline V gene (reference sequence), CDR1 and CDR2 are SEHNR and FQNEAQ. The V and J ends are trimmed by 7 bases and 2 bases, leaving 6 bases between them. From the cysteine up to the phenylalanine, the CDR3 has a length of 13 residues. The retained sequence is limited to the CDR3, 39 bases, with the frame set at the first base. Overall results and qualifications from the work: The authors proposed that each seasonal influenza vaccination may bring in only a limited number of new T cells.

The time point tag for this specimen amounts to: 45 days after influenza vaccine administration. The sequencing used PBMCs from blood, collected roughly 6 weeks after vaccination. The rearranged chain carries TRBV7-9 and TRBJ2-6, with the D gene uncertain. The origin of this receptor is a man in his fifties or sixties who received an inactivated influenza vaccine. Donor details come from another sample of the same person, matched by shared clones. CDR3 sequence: CASIMAGANVLTF. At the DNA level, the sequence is TGTGCCAGCATCATGGCTGGGGCCAACGTCCTGACTTTC.